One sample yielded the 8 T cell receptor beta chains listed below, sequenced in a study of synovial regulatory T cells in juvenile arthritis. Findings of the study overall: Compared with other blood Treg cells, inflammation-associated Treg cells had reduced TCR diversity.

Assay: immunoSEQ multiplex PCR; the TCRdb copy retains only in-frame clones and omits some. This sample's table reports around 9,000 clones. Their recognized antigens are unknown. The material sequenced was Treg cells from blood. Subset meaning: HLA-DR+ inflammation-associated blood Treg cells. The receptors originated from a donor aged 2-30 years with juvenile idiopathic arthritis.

The CDR3 region is CALSPRQGPNQNTEAFF. The J gene is TRBJ1-1, the V gene TRBV10-3; TCRdb calls TRBD1, which cannot be checked without DNA. The CDR3 sequence is 17 residues long. This entry has no DNA. Per the germline V gene, CDR1 is ENHRY and CDR2 is SYGVKD.

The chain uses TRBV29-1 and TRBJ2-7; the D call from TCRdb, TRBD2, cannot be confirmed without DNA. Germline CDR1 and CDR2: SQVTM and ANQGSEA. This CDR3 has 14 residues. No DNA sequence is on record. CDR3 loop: CSVLGGWGFDEQYF.

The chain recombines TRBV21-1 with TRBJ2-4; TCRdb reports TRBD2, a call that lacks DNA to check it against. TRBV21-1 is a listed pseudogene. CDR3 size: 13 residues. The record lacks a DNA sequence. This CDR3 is CASSLEGSGIQYF.

This CDR3 is CASGIERESNEQFF. The genes are TRBV12-5 and TRBJ2-1; TCRdb's D call, TRBD2, is unchecked because there is no DNA. CDR3 length equals 14 residues. Only the protein sequence is given. CDR1 and CDR2 from the germline V gene are LGHNT and FRNRAP.

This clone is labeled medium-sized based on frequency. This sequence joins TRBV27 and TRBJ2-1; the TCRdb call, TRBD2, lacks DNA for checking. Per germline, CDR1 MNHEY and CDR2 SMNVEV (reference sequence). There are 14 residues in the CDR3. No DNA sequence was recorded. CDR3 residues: CATGRGIPYNEQFF.

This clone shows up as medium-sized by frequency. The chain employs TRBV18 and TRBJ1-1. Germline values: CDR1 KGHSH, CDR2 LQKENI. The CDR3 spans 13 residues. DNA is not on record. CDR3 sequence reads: CASSPDLNTEAFF.

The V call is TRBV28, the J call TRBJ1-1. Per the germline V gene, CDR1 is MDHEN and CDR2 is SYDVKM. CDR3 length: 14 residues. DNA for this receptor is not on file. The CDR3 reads CASSSSLGNTEAFF.

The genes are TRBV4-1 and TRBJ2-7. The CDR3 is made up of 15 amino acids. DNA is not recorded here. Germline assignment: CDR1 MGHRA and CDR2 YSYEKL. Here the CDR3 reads CASSQDRGHSYEQYF.